The rows below give T cell receptor beta chains drawn from one sample of a study of blood T cells in healthy people across ages. TCRdb reprocessed the 5' RACE reads with MiXCR, giving one entry per CDR3 protein. Of about 800,000 distinct CDR3 sequences listed, around 25% are singletons. These data were likewise used in another study, on T cells of mothers and their children.

The specimen sequenced was blood. The receptors originated from a boy between 10 and 17 years old in good health. The CDR3 runs from the conserved cysteine through the conserved F or W. Each record gives: J gene, CDR3 length, V gene, CDR3 protein.

TRBJ2-7 | 15 | TRBV4-3 | CASSQDQGIAYEQYF
TRBJ2-5 | 16 | TRBV5-4 | CASSLEGSGEQETQYF
TRBJ2-5 | 15 | TRBV12-3/TRBV12-4 | CASSFDGGRSETQYF
TRBJ2-7 | 13 | TRBV4-1 | CANEMGGTYEQYF
TRBJ2-1 | 15 | TRBV5-6 | CASSQEDTSYNEQFF
TRBJ2-7 | 15 | TRBV7-2 | CASSPSSDRVYEQYF
TRBJ2-7 | 12 | TRBV20-1 | CSAETDSYEQYF
. | 18 | TRBV7-2 | CASSLGASGRLSSYEQYF
TRBJ2-7 | 14 | TRBV28 | CASRPLGGGYEQYF
. | 12 | TRBV6-2/TRBV6-3 | CASSIVTYEQYF
TRBJ2-1 | 15 | TRBV18 | CASSPTLAEYNEQFF
TRBJ2-1 | 16 | TRBV7-9 | CASSFSVSGSYNEQFF
TRBJ2-1 | 15 | TRBV6-5 | CASSYGDRGYNEQFF
. | 16 | TRBV12-3/TRBV12-4 | CASGEWGQAGGNEQFF
. | 14 | TRBV20-1 | CSATRRVVNTEAFF
TRBJ2-6 | 17 | TRBV6-5 | CASSYSTGPTGANVLTF
. | 15 | TRBV20-1 | CSARGSWDYSYEQYF
TRBJ2-5 | 12 | TRBV29-1 | CSPVLNQETQYF
TRBJ2-1 | 14 | TRBV5-1 | CASSSGDISYEQFF
TRBJ2-7 | 13 | TRBV29-1 | CSVAGLLTYEQYF
TRBJ2-3 | 14 | TRBV6-5 | CATSGLAGLDTQYF
TRBJ1-2 | 15 | TRBV28 | CASSPGTGRDYGYTF
TRBJ1-2 | 16 | TRBV4-2 | CASSQEGGAEWYGYTF
TRBJ2-7 | 13 | TRBV29-1 | CSVEVAGYYEQYF
TRBJ2-1 | 14 | TRBV7-9 | CASSYTGVGNEQFF